The 7 T cell receptor beta chains in this list originate from one sample, sequenced in a study of blood T cell repertoires in COVID-19. Using immunoSEQ multiplex PCR, the repertoire was profiled, and TCRdb retains in-frame clones only, with some absent. The table lists 200,000 or so clones, roughly 88% of them singletons. Source material: PBMCs or T cells enriched from blood (not recorded which). The receptors stem from a woman aged 40 to 49 with acute COVID-19.

The chain employs TRBV4-1 and TRBJ1-2; a possible D gene is TRBD1 (6 bases). V was shortened by 2 bases and J by 9 bases, with 16 bases between the two germline ends. Germline V gene data show CDR1 as MGHRA and CDR2 as YSYEKL. The CDR3 has 14 amino acids. The CDR3 region is CASSQPGQERRYTF. The CDR3 coding sequence is TGCGCCAGCAGCCAACCGGGACAAGAACGACGCTACACCTTC.

The genes are TRBV24-1 and TRBJ1-4; maybe TRBD1 (6 bases). V was shortened by 0 bases and J by 1 base, with 8 bases between the two germline ends. Germline V CDR1 and CDR2: KGHDR, SFDVKD. There are 16 residues in the CDR3. The DNA of the CDR3 is TGTGCCACCAGTGATTTGAGGGGGAGAACTAATGAAAAACTGTTTTTT. The encoded protein is CATSDLRGRTNEKLFF.

The chain couples TRBV9 to TRBJ2-2; D is uncertain. Between the trimmed V and J ends, which lost 0 bases and 5 bases, there was a span of 5 bases. Germline V gene data show CDR1 as SGDLS and CDR2 as YYNGEE. The CDR3 extends over 13 amino acids. Here the CDR3 reads CASSVGATGELFF. Here the CDR3 DNA reads TGTGCCAGCAGCGTAGGGGCTACCGGGGAGCTGTTTTTT.

The gene calls are TRBV5-6 and TRBJ1-2; 8 bases align to TRBD1. The germline gives CDR1 SGHDT, CDR2 YYEEEE. Trimming removed 3 bases from V and 3 bases from J; junction bases left unmatched: 7. The CDR3 spans 15 residues. The CDR3 DNA reads TGTGCCAGCAGCTCAGGGACAGGAACTTACTATGGCTACACCTTC. Encoded protein: CASSSGTGTYYGYTF. Complete variable domain (other parts from reference TRBV5-6 and TRBJ1-2): DAGVTQSPTHLIKTRGQQVTLRCSPKSGHDTVSWYQQALGQGPQFIFQYYEEEERQRGNFPDRFSGHQFPNYSSELNVNALLLGDSALYLCASSSGTGTYYGYTFGSGTRLTVV.

The genes are TRBV19 and TRBJ1-6; TRBD1 agrees at 7 bases. This CDR3 contains 14 residues. V gave up 6 bases and J gave up 9 bases; unmatched junction bases: 8. In germline, CDR1 is LNHDA, CDR2 SQIVND (reference sequence). The CDR3 region is CASRLTGVGSPLHF. The CDR3 DNA follows: TGTGCCAGTAGGCTCACAGGGGTCGGTTCACCCCTCCACTTT.

The chain recombines TRBV18 with TRBJ1-1; TRBD1 aligns across 7 bases. With 4 bases clipped from V and 4 bases from J, the junction kept 3 bases outside the gene matches. Looked up from germline, CDR1 is KGHSH and CDR2 is LQKENI. CDR3 size: 13 residues. The CDR3 DNA sequence: TGTGCCAGCTCACTCGGACAGGCCACTGAAGCTTTCTTT. Its translation: CASSLGQATEAFF.

The rearrangement links TRBV7-8 to TRBJ1-3; D not resolved. Germline V gene lookup returns CDR1 SGHVS and CDR2 FQNEAQ. The V end lost 0 bases, the J end lost 3 bases, and 9 bases lay between the germline ends. The CDR3 has 15 residues. The CDR3 coding sequence is TGTGCCAGCAGCTTAGCGCCGGGGAGTGGAAACACCATATATTTT. This encodes CASSLAPGSGNTIYF. The whole variable domain, remainder taken from reference TRBV7-8 and TRBJ1-3, is GAGVSQSPRYKVAKRGQDVALRCDPISGHVSLFWYQQALGQGPEFLTYFQNEAQLDKSGLPSDRFFAERPEGSVSTLKIQRTQQEDSAVYLCASSLAPGSGNTIYFGEGSWLTVV.